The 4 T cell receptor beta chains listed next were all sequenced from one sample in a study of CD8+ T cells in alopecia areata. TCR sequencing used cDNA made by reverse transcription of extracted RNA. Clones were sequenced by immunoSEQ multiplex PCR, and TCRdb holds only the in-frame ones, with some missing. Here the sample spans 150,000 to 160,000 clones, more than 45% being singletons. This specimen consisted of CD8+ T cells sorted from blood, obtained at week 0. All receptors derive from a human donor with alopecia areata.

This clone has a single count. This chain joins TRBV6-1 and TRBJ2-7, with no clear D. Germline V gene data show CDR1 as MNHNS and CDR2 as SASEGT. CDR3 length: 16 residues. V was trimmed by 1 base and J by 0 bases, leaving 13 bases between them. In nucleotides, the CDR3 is TGTGCCAGCAGTGAAGAACCGGCCGGCAGCTCCTACGAGCAGTACTTC. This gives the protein CASSEEPAGSSYEQYF.

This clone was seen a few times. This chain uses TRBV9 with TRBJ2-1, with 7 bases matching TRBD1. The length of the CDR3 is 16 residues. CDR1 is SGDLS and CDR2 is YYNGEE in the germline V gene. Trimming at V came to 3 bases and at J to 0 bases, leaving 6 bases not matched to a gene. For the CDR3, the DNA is TGTGCCAGCAGCGCGTACAGGGGAGACTCCTACAATGAGCAGTTCTTC. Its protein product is CASSAYRGDSYNEQFF. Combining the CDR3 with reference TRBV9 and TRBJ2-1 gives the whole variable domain DSGVTQTPKHLITATGQRVTLRCSPRSGDLSVYWYQQSLDQGLQFLIQYYNGEERAKGNILERFSAQQFPDLHSELNLSSLELGDSALYFCASSAYRGDSYNEQFFGPGTRLTVL.

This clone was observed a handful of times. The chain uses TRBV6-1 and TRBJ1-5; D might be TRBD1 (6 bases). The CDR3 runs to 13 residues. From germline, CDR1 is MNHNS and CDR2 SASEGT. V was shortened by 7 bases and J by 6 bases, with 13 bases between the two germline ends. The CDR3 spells CASKGEGLQPQHF. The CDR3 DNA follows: TGTGCCAGCAAGGGGGAGGGGCTTCAGCCCCAGCATTTT.

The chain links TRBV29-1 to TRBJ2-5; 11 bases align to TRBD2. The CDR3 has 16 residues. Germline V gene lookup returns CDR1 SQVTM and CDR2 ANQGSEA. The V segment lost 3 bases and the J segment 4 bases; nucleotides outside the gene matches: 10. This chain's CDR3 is CSVDGVAGGPRETQYF. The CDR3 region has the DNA TGCAGCGTTGACGGGGTAGCGGGGGGGCCTCGAGAGACCCAGTACTTC.